Listed here is a single T cell receptor (beta chain). Its antigen has not been determined. No qualities accompany the bases; no much larger clone lies one base away. The CDR3 regions of human TCRbeta chains were analyzed by immunosequencing. The original methods were these. Repertoire TCRs were matched against a reference library of SARS-CoV-2-specific TCRs generated with the MIRA antigen-specificity platform. Breadth meant the fraction of unique TCRs that were SARS-CoV-2-associated, whereas depth meant the fraction of total T cells that were SARS-CoV-2-associated. Using the MIRA data, each spike-specific TCR was assigned both to the spike region to which the TCR was reactive and to a CD4 or CD8 class. Log10-transformed breadth and depth values were compared by one-way ANOVA with Sidak's multiple comparisons tests. What TCRdb holds here is the immuneACCESS table cut down to in-frame rearrangements. Part of the clones is not present; checked against another copy, under half of the missing clones reflect an unresolved V gene, and the others are unexplained. V and J calls and clone size are as listed in that table; D and trimming were resolved from the DNA. The sample table records about 82,000 clones; around four fifths of these occur just once. The biggest ten clones account for 1.3% of the sample.

Between the V and J ends, shortened by 3 bases and 7 bases respectively, the junction contains 7 bases. Counted from cysteine to phenylalanine, this CDR3 has 12 amino acids. The DNA shown is the 36-base CDR3, in frame from base 1. In the germline V gene (reference sequence), CDR1 corresponds to LNHDA and CDR2 to SQIVND. This specimen belongs to a study of T cell responses to AZD1222 COVID-19 vaccine (dated by TCRdb to about 2021). For context, the study as a whole: A total of 240 or so trial participants underwent TCR sequencing, of whom 200 to 220 had received two doses of AZD1222 and roughly 26 had received two doses of the MenACWY control vaccine. Trial participants were enrolled into age subgroups of 18-55, 56-69 and 70-plus years, which contained about 150, 27 and 61 TCR-sequenced participants, respectively.

The intended sense of this specimen's time point label: about 28 days (+/-7) after the second vaccine dose. Because spike-specific TCR depth and breadth did not differ between the two schedules, AZD1222 recipients who got a second dose at roughly 4 weeks were pooled with those who got a second dose at roughly 12 weeks. The vaccinee samples were drawn from two UK trials, COV001 and COV002, one of which was a single-blind randomized controlled phase 2/3 trial testing AZD1222 (ChAdOx1 nCoV-19) in healthy adults. For TCRbeta chain sequencing, PBMC samples from trial participants were taken at day 0 and at day 28 after the second dose. Overall results and qualifications from the work: No day 14 peak-response samples were available, so repertoires were characterized only after the peak T cell response. Conclusions about previously exposed vaccinees were limited because only six AZD1222 recipients were SARS-CoV-2 seropositive at baseline. Spike-specific TCR breadth and depth rose significantly after two AZD1222 doses compared with day 0 and with MenACWY recipients. Reportedly, almost half of the unique spike-specific TCRs recognized epitopes lying outside the regions that are mutated in the B.1.351 and B.1.1.7 variants. CD4 TCRs associated with the vaccine covered the entire spike protein, and the dominant responses were in regions 160-218 and 743-854. In the small 56-69-year group, the increase in depth fell short of significance, most likely because of low power. Participants were mostly white British, with more females than males. The authors suggested clonal diversity may have been underestimated.

The chain uses TRBV19 and TRBJ1-5, with the D gene not clear enough to name. The TCR comes from an adult who received the AZD1222 COVID-19 vaccine. The sequences come from peripheral blood, collected 28 days after the second AZD1222 dose. The encoded CDR3 is CASSIMYQPQHF. The DNA reads as follows: TGTGCCAGTAGTATCATGTACCAGCCCCAGCATTTT.